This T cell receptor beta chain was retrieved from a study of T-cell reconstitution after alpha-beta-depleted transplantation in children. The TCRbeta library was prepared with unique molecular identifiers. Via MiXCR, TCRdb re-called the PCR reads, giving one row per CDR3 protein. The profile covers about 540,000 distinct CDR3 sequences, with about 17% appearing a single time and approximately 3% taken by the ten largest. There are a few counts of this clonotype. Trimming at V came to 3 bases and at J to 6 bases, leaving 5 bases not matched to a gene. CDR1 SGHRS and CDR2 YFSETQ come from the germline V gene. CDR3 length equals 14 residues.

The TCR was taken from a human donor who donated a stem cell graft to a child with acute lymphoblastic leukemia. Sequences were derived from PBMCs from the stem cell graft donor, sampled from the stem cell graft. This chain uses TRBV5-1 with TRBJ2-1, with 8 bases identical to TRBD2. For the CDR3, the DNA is TGCGCCAGCAGCTCGGGACTAGAGATCAATGAGCAGTTCTTC. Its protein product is CASSSGLEINEQFF.